This T cell receptor (beta chain) was captured in a study of PD-1 blockade in mismatch repair-deficient tumors. The study, taken as a whole, reports: Rapid post-treatment expansion, then contraction, generally preceding radiologic response, marked tumor-resident clones.

Clones were sequenced by immunoSEQ multiplex PCR, and TCRdb holds only the in-frame ones, with some missing. The repertoire holds about 68,000 clones, about 72% seen once, with about 5% in the top ten. A note on this clone: No antigen is known for it.

Germline trimming cut 4 bases from V and 4 bases from J; bases unmatched to any gene: 6. Germline CDR1 SGHRS, CDR2 YFSETQ. The CDR3 extends over 15 amino acids. This sequence originates from an adult with mismatch repair-deficient cancer. The chain combines TRBV5-1 with TRBJ2-3; TRBD1 matches 10 bases. Sequencing was performed on peripheral blood, taken 2 weeks after starting pembrolizumab. The CDR3 nucleotides are TGCGCCAGCAGCGTCAGACAGGGGGCCCCAGATACGCAGTATTTT. This gives the protein CASSVRQGAPDTQYF.